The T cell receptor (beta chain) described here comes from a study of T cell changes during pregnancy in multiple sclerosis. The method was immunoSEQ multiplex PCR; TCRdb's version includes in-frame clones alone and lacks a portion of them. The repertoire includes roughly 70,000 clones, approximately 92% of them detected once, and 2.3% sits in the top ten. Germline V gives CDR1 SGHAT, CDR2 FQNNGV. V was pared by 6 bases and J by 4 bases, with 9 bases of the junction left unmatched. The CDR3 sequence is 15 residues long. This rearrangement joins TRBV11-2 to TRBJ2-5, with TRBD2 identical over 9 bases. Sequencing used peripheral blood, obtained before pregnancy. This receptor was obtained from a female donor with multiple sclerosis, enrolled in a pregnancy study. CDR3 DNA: TGTGCCAGCAGTCCCGGCCTAGCGGGATTAGAGACCCAGTACTTC. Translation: CASSPGLAGLETQYF.